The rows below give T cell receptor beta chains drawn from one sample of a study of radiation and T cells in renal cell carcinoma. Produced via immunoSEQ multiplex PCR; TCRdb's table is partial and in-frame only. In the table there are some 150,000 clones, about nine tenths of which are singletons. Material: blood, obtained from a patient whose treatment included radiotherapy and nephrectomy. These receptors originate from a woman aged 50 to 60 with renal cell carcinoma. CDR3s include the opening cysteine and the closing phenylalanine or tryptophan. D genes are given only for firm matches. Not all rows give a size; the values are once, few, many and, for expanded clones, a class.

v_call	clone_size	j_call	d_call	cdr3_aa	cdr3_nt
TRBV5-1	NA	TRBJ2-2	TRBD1	CASSLTQGTPTGELFF	TGCGCCAGCAGCTTGACACAGGGGACGCCCACCGGGGAGCTGTTTTTT
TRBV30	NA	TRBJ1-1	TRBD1	CAWSVQGQGWTEAFF	TGTGCCTGGAGTGTCCAGGGACAGGGATGGACTGAAGCTTTCTTT
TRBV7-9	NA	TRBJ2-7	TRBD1	CASSHRGAYEQYF	TGTGCCAGCAGCCACAGGGGAGCCTACGAGCAGTACTTC
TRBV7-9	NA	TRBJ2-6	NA	CASRGLSGANVLTF	TGTGCCAGCCGCGGGCTCTCTGGGGCCAACGTCCTGACTTTC
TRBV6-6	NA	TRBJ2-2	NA	CASSLSRGDTGELFF	TGTGCCAGCAGTTTATCGAGGGGTGACACCGGGGAGCTGTTTTTT
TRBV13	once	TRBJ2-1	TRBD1	CASGKVRGEQFF	TGTGCCAGCGGCAAGGTCAGGGGGGAGCAGTTCTTC
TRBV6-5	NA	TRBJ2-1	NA	CASSYETSSNEQFF	TGTGCCAGCAGTTACGAGACCAGTAGCAATGAGCAGTTCTTC
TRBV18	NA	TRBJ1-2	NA	CASSPQGPNILLYGYTF	TGTGCCAGCTCACCACAGGGACCGAATATCCTCTTGTATGGCTACACCTTC
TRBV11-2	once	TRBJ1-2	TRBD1	CASSLSTGGDYGYTF	TGTGCCAGCAGCTTGAGCACAGGGGGCGACTATGGCTACACCTTC
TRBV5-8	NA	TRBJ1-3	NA	CASSLFTPGTF	TGTGCCAGCAGCTTGTTTACCCCAGGGACGTTT
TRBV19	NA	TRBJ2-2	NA	CASIPGRYTGELFF	TGTGCCAGTATTCCGGGACGGTACACCGGGGAGCTGTTTTTT
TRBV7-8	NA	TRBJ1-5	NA	CASSLARRENQPQHF	TGTGCCAGCAGCTTAGCCCGGCGGGAAAATCAGCCCCAGCATTTT
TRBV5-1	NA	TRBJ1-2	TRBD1	CASRTGTATNYGYTF	TGCGCCAGCAGAACCGGGACAGCTACTAACTATGGCTACACCTTC
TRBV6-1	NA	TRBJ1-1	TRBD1	CASSEALGRGLTEAFF	TGTGCCAGCAGTGAAGCGCTGGGTAGGGGGCTTACTGAAGCTTTCTTT
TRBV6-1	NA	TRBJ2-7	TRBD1	CASRVAGGIDEQYF	TGTGCCAGCAGAGTAGCAGGGGGCATTGACGAGCAGTACTTC
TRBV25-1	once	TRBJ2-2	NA	CASSAPGARTGELFF	TGTGCCAGCAGTGCCCCGGGGGCGAGGACCGGGGAGCTGTTTTTT
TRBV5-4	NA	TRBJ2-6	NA	CASSRDAGSGANVLTF	TGTGCCAGCAGCCGGGACGCCGGCTCTGGGGCCAACGTCCTGACTTTC
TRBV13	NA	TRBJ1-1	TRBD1	CASSARDREKAFF	TGTGCCAGCAGCGCTCGGGACAGGGAAAAAGCTTTCTTT
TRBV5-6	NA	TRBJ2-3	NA	CASSSRGWTDTQYF	TGTGCCAGCAGCAGCAGGGGTTGGACAGATACGCAGTATTTT
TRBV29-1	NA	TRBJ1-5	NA	CSVARVLGQPQHF	TGCAGCGTTGCCAGGGTATTAGGTCAGCCCCAGCATTTT
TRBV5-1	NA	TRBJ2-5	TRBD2	CASGTSGGGQETQYF	TGCGCCAGCGGAACTAGCGGGGGGGGCCAAGAGACCCAGTACTTC
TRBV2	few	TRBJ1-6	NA	CASSEAGGRNNSPLHF	TGTGCCAGCAGTGAAGCGGGAGGCCGGAATAATTCACCCCTCCACTTT
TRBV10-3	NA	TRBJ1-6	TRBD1	CAISLTGGESPLHF	TGTGCCATCAGTTTGACAGGGGGCGAATCACCCCTCCACTTT
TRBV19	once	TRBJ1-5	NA	CASSAANGWDQPQHF	TGTGCCAGTAGTGCGGCGAACGGATGGGATCAGCCCCAGCATTTT
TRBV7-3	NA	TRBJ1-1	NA	CASSLMPAGLNTEAFF	TGTGCCAGCAGCTTAATGCCGGCAGGGCTGAACACTGAAGCTTTCTTT
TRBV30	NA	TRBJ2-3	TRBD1	CAWSATTGALTDTQYF	TGTGCCTGGAGTGCCACTACAGGGGCCCTCACAGATACGCAGTATTTT
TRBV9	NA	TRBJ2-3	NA	CASSVGLLPSTDTQYF	TGTGCCAGCAGCGTGGGGCTCCTTCCTAGCACAGATACGCAGTATTTT
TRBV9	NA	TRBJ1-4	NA	CASSVDRASREKLFF	TGTGCCAGCAGCGTAGATAGGGCTTCAAGGGAAAAACTGTTTTTT
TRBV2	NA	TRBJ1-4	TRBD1	CASKQGGRPTNEKLFF	TGTGCCAGCAAACAGGGGGGCAGGCCAACTAATGAAAAACTGTTTTTT
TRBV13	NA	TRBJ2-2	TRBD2	CASSPAAWGLAGDDTGELFF	TGTGCCAGCAGCCCAGCAGCCTGGGGACTAGCGGGGGACGACACCGGGGAGCTGTTTTTT
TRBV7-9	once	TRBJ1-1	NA	CASSLRGRDTEAFF	TGTGCCAGCAGCTTACGGGGGCGGGACACTGAAGCTTTCTTT
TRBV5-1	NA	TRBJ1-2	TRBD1	CASSSGDRGPQNYGYTF	TGCGCCAGCAGCTCCGGTGACAGGGGGCCCCAGAACTATGGCTACACCTTC
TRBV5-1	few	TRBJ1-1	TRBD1	CASSWTGLNTEAFF	TGCGCCAGCAGCTGGACAGGGCTGAACACTGAAGCTTTCTTT
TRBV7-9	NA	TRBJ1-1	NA	CASTGELGDEAFF	TGTGCCAGCACCGGGGAACTGGGGGATGAAGCTTTCTTT
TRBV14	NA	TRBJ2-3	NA	CASSFGSSANTDTQYF	TGTGCCAGCAGCTTTGGCTCTAGCGCGAACACAGATACGCAGTATTTT
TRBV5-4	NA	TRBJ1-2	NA	CASSLVGAGRGYTF	TGTGCCAGCAGCTTGGTAGGGGCGGGACGCGGCTACACCTTC
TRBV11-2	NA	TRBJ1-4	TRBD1	CASSSGTGDEKLFF	TGTGCCAGCAGCTCAGGGACAGGGGATGAAAAACTGTTTTTT
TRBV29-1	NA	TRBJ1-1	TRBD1	CSVTTGSVGTEAFF	TGCAGCGTCACGACAGGGTCGGTCGGCACTGAAGCTTTCTTT
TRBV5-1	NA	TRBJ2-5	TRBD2	CASSLASGGRGETQYF	TGCGCCAGCAGCTTGGCCAGTGGAGGGAGGGGAGAGACCCAGTACTTC
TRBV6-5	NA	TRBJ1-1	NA	CASRSRVLGAFF	TGTGCCAGCAGAAGCAGGGTTCTGGGAGCTTTCTTT
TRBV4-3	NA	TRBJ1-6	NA	CASSPSRGLYNSPLHF	TGCGCCAGCAGCCCCTCAAGGGGCCTCTATAATTCACCCCTCCACTTT
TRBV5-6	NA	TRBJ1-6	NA	CASSPVKGAYGTLHF	TGTGCCAGCAGCCCGGTTAAGGGCGCGTATGGAACCCTCCACTTT